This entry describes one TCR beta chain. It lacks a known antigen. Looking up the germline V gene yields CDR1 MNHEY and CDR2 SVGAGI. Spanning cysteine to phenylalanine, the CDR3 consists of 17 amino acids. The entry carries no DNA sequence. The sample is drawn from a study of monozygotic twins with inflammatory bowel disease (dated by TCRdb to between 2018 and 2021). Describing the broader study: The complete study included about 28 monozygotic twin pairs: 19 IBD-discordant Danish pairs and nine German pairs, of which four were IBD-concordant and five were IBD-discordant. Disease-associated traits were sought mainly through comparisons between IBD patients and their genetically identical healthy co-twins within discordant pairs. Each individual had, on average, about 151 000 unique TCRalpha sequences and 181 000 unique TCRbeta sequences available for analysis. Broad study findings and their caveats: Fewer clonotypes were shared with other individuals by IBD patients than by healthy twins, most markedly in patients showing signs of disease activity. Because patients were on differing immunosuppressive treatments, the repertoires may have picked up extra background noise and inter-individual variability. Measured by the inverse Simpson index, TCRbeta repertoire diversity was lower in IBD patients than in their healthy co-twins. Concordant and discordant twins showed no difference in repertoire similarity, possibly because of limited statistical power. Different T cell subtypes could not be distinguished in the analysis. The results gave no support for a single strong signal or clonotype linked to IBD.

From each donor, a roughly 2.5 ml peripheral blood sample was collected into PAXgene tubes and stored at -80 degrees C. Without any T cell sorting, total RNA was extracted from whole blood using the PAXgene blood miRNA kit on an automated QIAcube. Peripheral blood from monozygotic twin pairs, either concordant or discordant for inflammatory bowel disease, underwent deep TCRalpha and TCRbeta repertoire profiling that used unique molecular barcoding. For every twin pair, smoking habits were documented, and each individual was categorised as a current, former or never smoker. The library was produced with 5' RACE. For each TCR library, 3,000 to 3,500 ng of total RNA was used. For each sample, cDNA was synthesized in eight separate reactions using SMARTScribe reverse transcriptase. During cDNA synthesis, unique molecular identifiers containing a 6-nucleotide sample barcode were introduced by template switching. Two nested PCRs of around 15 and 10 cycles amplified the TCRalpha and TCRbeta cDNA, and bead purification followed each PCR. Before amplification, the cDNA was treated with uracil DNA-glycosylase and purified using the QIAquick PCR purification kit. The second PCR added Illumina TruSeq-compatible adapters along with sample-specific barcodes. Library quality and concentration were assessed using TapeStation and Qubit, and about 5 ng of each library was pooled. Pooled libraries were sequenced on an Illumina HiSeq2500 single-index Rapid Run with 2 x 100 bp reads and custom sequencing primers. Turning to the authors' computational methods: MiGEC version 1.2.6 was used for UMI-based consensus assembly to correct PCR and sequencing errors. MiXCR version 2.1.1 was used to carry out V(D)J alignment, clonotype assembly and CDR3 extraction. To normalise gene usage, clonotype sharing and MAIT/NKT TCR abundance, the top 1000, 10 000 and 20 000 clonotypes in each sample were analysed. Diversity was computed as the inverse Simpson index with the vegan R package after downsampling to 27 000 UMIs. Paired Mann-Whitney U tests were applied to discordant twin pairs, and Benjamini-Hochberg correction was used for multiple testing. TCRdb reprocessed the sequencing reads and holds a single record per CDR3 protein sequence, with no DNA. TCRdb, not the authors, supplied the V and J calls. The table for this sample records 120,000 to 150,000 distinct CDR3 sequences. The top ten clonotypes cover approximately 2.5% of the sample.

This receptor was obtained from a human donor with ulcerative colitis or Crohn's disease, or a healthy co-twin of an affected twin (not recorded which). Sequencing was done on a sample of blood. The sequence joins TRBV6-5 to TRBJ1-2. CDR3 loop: CASSSFGSARLGYGYTF.